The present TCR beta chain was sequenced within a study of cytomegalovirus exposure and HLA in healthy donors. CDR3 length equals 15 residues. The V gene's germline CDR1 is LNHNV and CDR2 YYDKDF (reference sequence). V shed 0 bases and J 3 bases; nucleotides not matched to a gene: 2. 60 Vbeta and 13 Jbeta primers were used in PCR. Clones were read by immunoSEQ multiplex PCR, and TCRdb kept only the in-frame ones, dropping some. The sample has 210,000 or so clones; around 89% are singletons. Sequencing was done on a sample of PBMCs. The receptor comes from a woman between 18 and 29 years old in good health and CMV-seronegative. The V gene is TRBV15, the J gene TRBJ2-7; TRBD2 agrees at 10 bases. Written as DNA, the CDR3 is TGTGCCACCAGCAGAGAACTAGCGGGGTACTACGAGCAGTACTTC. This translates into CATSRELAGYYEQYF.